This passage covers 22 T cell receptor beta chains from one sample sequenced in a study of Tregs in tolerant kidney transplant recipients. TCRdb's copy holds only in-frame clones and misses some; the assay was immunoSEQ multiplex PCR. In the table there are 20,000 to 25,000 clones, 81% of which are singletons. Recipients received nonmyeloablative bone marrow transplants from related graft donors, with transient mixed chimerism. The sample here was CD8+ T cells from blood (PBMCs), taken 6 months after the transplant. Source of these receptors: a human patient who received a combined kidney and bone marrow transplant. Some T cells may trace back to the graft donor.

CDR3: CASSLVGAGTYEQYF. The CDR3 DNA reads TGTGCCAGCAGCTTAGTAGGAGCGGGGACCTACGAGCAGTACTTC. The chain links TRBV7-2 to TRBJ2-7; 7 bases line up with TRBD2. CDR1 SGHTA and CDR2 FQGNSA come from the germline V gene. The CDR3 is 15 amino acids. J was trimmed by 2 bases and V by 1 base; bases with no gene match: 5.

This clone has only a few counts. The rearrangement joins TRBV6-6 to TRBJ2-3; 7 nucleotides line up with TRBD2. The CDR3 totals 14 residues. Trimming took 6 bases from V and 6 from J; bases not matched to a gene: 9. Germline CDR1 MNHNY, CDR2 SVGAGI (reference sequence). Here the CDR3 DNA reads TGTGCCAGCAGCTCGGGACTACCTTCGGATACGCAGTATTTT. Translation: CASSSGLPSDTQYF.

This clone has only one observation. The rearrangement links TRBV7-3 to TRBJ2-2; maybe TRBD2 (5 bases). The V end lost 5 bases, the J end lost 7 bases, and 11 bases lay between the germline ends. From germline, CDR1 is SGHTA and CDR2 FQGTGA. There are 13 residues in the CDR3. The chain's CDR3 is CASSPGVGGELFF. The CDR3 coding sequence is TGTGCCAGCAGCCCCGGGGTTGGCGGGGAGCTGTTTTTT.

This rearrangement joins TRBV19 to TRBJ2-5, with D uncertain. V was clipped by 5 bases and J by 6 bases, with 7 bases between them. Germline CDR1 and CDR2: LNHDA and SQIVND (reference sequence). The CDR3 has 11 amino acids. The CDR3 loop is CASSDWKTQYF. CDR3 DNA: TGTGCCAGTAGTGACTGGAAGACCCAGTACTTC.

The chain carries TRBV19 and TRBJ1-1; D perhaps matches TRBD1 (5 bases). The germline CDR1 and CDR2 sequences are LNHDA and SQIVND (reference sequence). The V end was cut by 3 bases, the J end by 0 bases, with 23 bases between. The CDR3 is 19 amino acids. The CDR3 loop reads CASSIHPRGREGLNTEAFF. The CDR3 coding sequence is TGTGCCAGTAGTATCCACCCTAGGGGACGGGAGGGACTGAACACTGAAGCTTTCTTT.

The chain is built from TRBV7-9 and TRBJ1-5, with D perhaps matching TRBD1 (5 bases). The CDR3 has 15 residues. V shed 3 bases and J shed 7 bases, with 16 bases lying between them. Germline CDR1 reads SEHNR; CDR2 reads FQNEAQ (reference sequence). This CDR3 reads CASSFGGGFGQPQHF. The CDR3 region has the DNA TGTGCCAGCAGCTTCGGGGGGGGGTTCGGGCAGCCCCAGCATTTT.

The J gene is TRBJ1-1, the V gene TRBV9, with no clear D. Germline V gene lookup returns CDR1 SGDLS and CDR2 YYNGEE. With 4 bases removed from V and 4 bases from J, the gap between germline ends came to 11 bases. This CDR3 comprises 13 residues. CDR3 region: CASSSISGTEAFF. Here the CDR3 DNA reads TGTGCCAGCAGCTCCATATCGGGCACTGAAGCTTTCTTT.

This sequence joins TRBV18 and TRBJ1-5, with unresolved D. Germline values: CDR1 KGHSH, CDR2 LQKENI. V was shortened by 6 bases and J by 6 bases, with 12 bases between the two germline ends. The CDR3 totals 13 residues. The CDR3 protein is CASSGGSGQPQHF. The CDR3 bases are TGTGCCAGCTCCGGAGGGTCGGGTCAGCCCCAGCATTTT.

The chain combines TRBV9 with TRBJ2-5; D is perhaps TRBD2 (5 bases). V was shortened by 0 bases and J by 0 bases, with 12 bases between the two germline ends. CDR1 SGDLS and CDR2 YYNGEE come from the germline V gene. There are 16 residues in the CDR3. The CDR3 reads CASSVEPGSHQETQYF. The CDR3 nucleotides are TGTGCCAGCAGCGTAGAGCCGGGGAGTCACCAAGAGACCCAGTACTTC.

The V call is TRBV9, the J call TRBJ2-7; D may be TRBD2 (5 bases). The CDR3 covers 12 residues. The germline V and J ends were trimmed by 3 bases and 5 bases, with 9 bases remaining between them. Germline V gives CDR1 SGDLS, CDR2 YYNGEE. The CDR3 bases are TGTGCCAGCAGCGGGATCGGGAACGAGCAGTACTTC. Translation: CASSGIGNEQYF.

J is TRBJ2-1 and V is TRBV5-1, with D possibly matching TRBD2 (5 bases). The CDR3 covers 15 residues. Looked up from germline, CDR1 is SGHRS and CDR2 is YFSETQ. Trimming pared 4 bases from V and 4 bases from J, leaving 15 bases between. Written as DNA, the CDR3 is TGCGCCAGCAGCGTCTACGGGGAAGGGTACAATGAGCAGTTCTTC. This codes for CASSVYGEGYNEQFF.

J is TRBJ1-2 and V is TRBV7-9; a weak D match, TRBD1 (5 bases). The CDR3 spans 15 residues. Trimming took 5 bases from V and 5 from J, leaving 18 bases between them. The germline V gene encodes CDR1 SEHNR and CDR2 FQNEAQ (reference sequence). The CDR3 reads CASSPGHPAGYGYTF. Here the CDR3 DNA reads TGTGCCAGCAGCCCAGGACACCCTGCTGGATATGGCTACACCTTC.

The gene calls are TRBV19 and TRBJ1-1, with D unclear. Germline assignment: CDR1 LNHDA and CDR2 SQIVND (reference sequence). V was clipped by 3 bases and J by 2 bases, with 10 bases between them. The CDR3 is 14 amino acids. The CDR3 DNA follows: TGTGCCAGTAGTATGGGAGGCTTCAACACTGAAGCTTTCTTT. It codes for CASSMGGFNTEAFF.

This clone was observed a handful of times. The chain joins TRBV18 to TRBJ1-5; a possible D gene is TRBD1 (5 bases). Germline V gene sequence: CDR1 KGHSH, CDR2 LQKENI. V was cut by 2 bases and J by 0 bases, with 20 bases left in between. This CDR3 has 19 amino acids. CDR3 region: CASSPTGEGAYYSNQPQHF. The CDR3 region has the DNA TGTGCCAGCTCACCAACTGGGGAAGGGGCCTACTATAGCAATCAGCCCCAGCATTTT.

V usage is TRBV14 and J usage is TRBJ2-2, with D possibly being TRBD2 (6 bases). CDR1 SGHDN and CDR2 FVKESK come from the germline V gene. V was shortened by 8 bases and J by 7 bases, with 20 bases between the two germline ends. The CDR3 has 15 amino acids. The CDR3 region is CASHPRRALNGELFF. The DNA of the CDR3 is TGTGCCAGCCACCCGCGGAGGGCTTTAAACGGGGAGCTGTTTTTT. The whole variable domain, filled in from reference TRBV14 and TRBJ2-2, reads EAGVTQFPSHSVIEKGQTVTLRCDPISGHDNLYWYRRVMGKEIKFLLHFVKESKQDESGMPNNRFLAERTGGTYSTLKVQPAELEDSGVYFCASHPRRALNGELFFGEGSRLTVL.

This clone was seen a handful of times. The chain is built from TRBV7-3 and TRBJ1-1; 7 nucleotides agree with TRBD1. The CDR3 contains 16 residues. The junction had 11 bases not matched to a gene; V was cut back by 6 bases and J by 1 base. Germline V lookup: CDR1 SGHTA, CDR2 FQGTGA. The CDR3 DNA reads TGTGCCAGCAGTGAATCCCTCCACAGGGGGAACACTGAAGCTTTCTTT. It translates to CASSESLHRGNTEAFF.

The V and J genes are TRBV7-9 and TRBJ2-1; possible D gene TRBD2, 5 bases. The CDR3 contains 17 residues. The germline CDR1 and CDR2 sequences are SEHNR and FQNEAQ (reference sequence). Trimming took 5 bases from V and 0 from J, leaving 17 bases between them. The CDR3 loop is CASSPLLAMSSYNEQFF. For the CDR3, the DNA is TGTGCCAGCAGCCCGCTTCTAGCAATGAGCTCCTACAATGAGCAGTTCTTC.

The V call is TRBV4-1, the J call TRBJ1-5; TRBD1 matches at 9 bases. The length of the CDR3 is 14 residues. The J segment lost 4 bases and the V segment lost 4 bases, leaving 2 bases of the junction unmatched. Per germline, CDR1 MGHRA and CDR2 YSYEKL. The CDR3 nucleotides read TGCGCCAGCAGCCGCGGGACAGGGAATCAGCCCCAGCATTTT. This sequence encodes CASSRGTGNQPQHF.

CDR3 protein: CASSAGINNEQFF. The DNA of the CDR3 is TGTGCCAGCAGCGCCGGGATAAACAATGAGCAGTTCTTC. The V and J genes are TRBV11-3 and TRBJ2-1, with D perhaps TRBD2 (5 bases). Germline values: CDR1 SGHNT, CDR2 YENEEA. The CDR3 is 13 amino acids. The V and J ends lost 5 bases and 5 bases respectively, with 10 bases between them.

The rearrangement uses TRBV29-1 and TRBJ2-7; 9 positions match TRBD1. The CDR3 is 16 residues long. The germline V gene encodes CDR1 SQVTM and CDR2 ANQGSEA. Trimming removed 5 bases from V and 5 bases from J; junction bases left unmatched: 16. CDR3 DNA sequence: TGCAGCGTTACGGGAGTGTCCGGGACAGGGTGGCACGAGCAGTACTTC. Residues: CSVTGVSGTGWHEQYF.

This sequence joins TRBV7-3 and TRBJ1-3; a possible D gene is TRBD1 (5 bases). From germline, CDR1 is SGHTA and CDR2 FQGTGA. Trimming stripped 1 base from V and 5 bases from J, with 33 bases between. This CDR3 comprises 22 residues. CDR3 region: CASSLKSSRRRGAVSSRNTIYF. In nucleotides, the CDR3 is TGTGCCAGCAGCTTAAAAAGTAGCCGGAGGCGCGGGGCGGTTAGTTCAAGAAACACCATATATTTT.

As for this clone: Its ends do not fully match the called genes, so a read error is possible. Additional DNA sequences in this sample encode the identical CDR3. The chain recombines TRBV30 with TRBJ1-6, with TRBD1 matching over 8 bases. From germline, CDR1 is GTSNPN and CDR2 SVGIG (reference sequence). CDR3 length: 15 residues. The CDR3 sequence is CAWSRMTGDNSPLHF. The CDR3 DNA reads as TGTGCCTGGAGTCGGATGACAGGGGATAATTCCCCCCTCCACTTT.